The entry below gives a single TCR beta chain sequence along with its context. As yet, its antigen is unknown. These data come from a study of blood T cells in healthy people across ages. Study conclusions and caveats: A roughly linear fall in TCR beta diversity per million T cells was seen with increasing age. Naive T cell percentage strongly correlated with TCR beta diversity.

Germline loops: CDR1 LGHDT, CDR2 YNNKEL (reference sequence). Trimming at V came to 3 bases and at J to 1 base, leaving 5 bases not matched to a gene. The CDR3 contains 15 residues. Primed by a sample-barcoded 5' primer and a J-beta primer mix, a second PCR proceeded for 7 to 11 cycles. Carrying 12 random nucleotides, a template-switch adaptor labeled each individual cDNA molecule. TCRdb processed the 5' RACE reads anew with MiXCR; each CDR3 protein has one entry. This repertoire shows 450,000 to 700,000 distinct CDR3 sequences, approximately 30% found once; its top ten account for about 18%. The TCR originated in a woman aged 70-85 years in good health. The source material was blood. The J gene is TRBJ2-5, the V gene TRBV3-1; TRBD2 matches 7 bases. The CDR3 bases are TGTGCCAGCAGCCAGGAGAGCGGGGTCCAAGAGACCCAGTACTTC. This gives the protein CASSQESGVQETQYF.